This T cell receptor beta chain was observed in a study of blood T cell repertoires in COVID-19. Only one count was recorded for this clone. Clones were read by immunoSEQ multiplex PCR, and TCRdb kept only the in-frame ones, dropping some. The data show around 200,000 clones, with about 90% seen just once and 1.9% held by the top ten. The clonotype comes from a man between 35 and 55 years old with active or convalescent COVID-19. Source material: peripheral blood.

CDR3 in DNA: TGTGCCAGTAGTTTTATCACTGAAGCTTTCTTT. Its protein is CASSFITEAFF. The gene calls are TRBV19 and TRBJ1-1; D is unresolved. This CDR3 region has 11 residues. Germline V gene data show CDR1 as LNHDA and CDR2 as SQIVND (reference sequence). Trimming pared 5 bases from V and 4 bases from J, leaving 5 bases between.